Here is one TCR beta chain with its context. This clonotype was seen a handful of times. Its antigen remains unidentified. Base qualities are not recorded, but no much larger clone differs from it by a single base. Libraries came from 5' RACE. Sequencer: Illumina HiSeq 2500. The second PCR ran for roughly 7 to 12 cycles and used a J-beta primer mix along with a sample-barcoded 5' primer. A template-switch 5' adaptor carrying 12 random nucleotides introduced a unique molecular identifier onto each TCR beta cDNA molecule. Each sample yielded at least 2.5 million CDR3-containing paired-end reads. First-strand cDNA synthesis was performed from all RNA using the Mint cDNA synthesis kit, with priming by a TRBC-specific oligonucleotide. Following uracil-DNA glycosylase treatment, all cDNA underwent a first 18-cycle PCR with the universal primers M1SS and BC2_uni_R. Concerning the study's data processing: Normalization of each sample was performed by random selection of 1 million high-quality reads, each carrying a distinct molecular identifier. Instead of being binned into consensus sequences, reads with shared molecular identifiers were discarded. MiTCR, with a Q25 quality threshold and the strictest error-elimination algorithm, was used for CDR3 identification, clonotype clustering and error correction. A nonparametric unseen species model with Euler transformation was used to estimate a lower bound on total TCR beta diversity. Using fastp trimming at Q25 and MiXCR clonotype assembly, TCRdb reanalyzed the public sequencing data and kept in-frame beta chains. Rows with one shared CDR3 protein collapse into an entry with the most common genes and DNA. TCRdb, not the authors, supplied the V and J calls. In this sample the table shows 790,000 or so distinct CDR3 sequences, 35% to 50% of which occur a single time. Clones ranked in the top ten supply around 18% of the sample.

V is clipped by 1 base and J by 3 bases, and the sequence between their germline boundaries is 23 bases long. CDR1 and CDR2 are drawn from the germline V gene: SGHTA, FQGTGA. The CDR3 covers 19 residues, taking in both the cysteine and the phenylalanine. Only the CDR3 part of the read is kept: 57 bases, read in frame from the first base. The donors were under 40 Caucasian individuals from Russia, aged roughly 6 to 100 years, who were systemically healthy. Approximately 9.3 milliliters of peripheral blood were collected from each donor into EDTA-treated Vacutainer tubes. Ficoll-Paque density-gradient centrifugation was used to isolate PBMCs, with at least 7 million per sample. Trizol reagent was used to extract total RNA from the PBMCs, yielding at least 6 micrograms per sample. Naive CD45RAhigh/CD27high T cell percentages were measured by flow cytometry on a PBMC aliquot from every donor. The sample comes from a study of blood T cells in healthy people across ages (dated by TCRdb to 2013 to 2016). In terms of the full investigation: Template switching captured roughly one uniquely barcoded TCR beta cDNA molecule per two T cells in model experiments. To avoid experimental bias, donors of different ages were distributed randomly across sequencing lanes. Age-related changes in TCR beta repertoire diversity were measured in the study by deep sequencing normalized with unique cDNA molecular identifiers. Two additional independent replicas of 1 million unique cDNA reads from the same blood draw were analyzed for two donors (one aged 18 to 29 and one aged 80 or older). The donors were split into four age groups: young (average 16 years), middle-aged (39), aged (approximately 59) and long-lived (roughly 77). Study-wide conclusions, independent of this receptor: The percentage of naive T cells measured by flow cytometry correlated strongly with observed TCR beta diversity. Observed TCR beta diversity per million T cells fell roughly linearly with age, and a significant reduction was already apparent by age around 39. The long-lived group showed more naive CD4+ T cells, fewer expanded clones and increased TCR diversity than the aged group, suggesting age selection. Because profiling used bulk unsorted PBMCs, naive and antigen-experienced compartments could not be compared conclusively. Total diversity estimates from one million sequenced T cells were considered lower bounds and underestimates. Because donor CMV infection status was unknown, age-related changes in expanded clonotypes were potentially confounded.

The rearranged chain carries TRBV7-3 and TRBJ2-3; possibly the D gene is TRBD2, per 6 matching bases. The clonotype originates from a man of 80 years or more in good health. The sequencing sample was made of blood. The DNA sequence is given as TGTGCCAGCAGCTTAAGGAGGAGGGGCGAGGGGCCCCTAACAGATACGCAGTATTTT. Its product reads: CASSLRRRGEGPLTDTQYF.